This is a list of T cell receptor beta chains from one sample in a study of cytomegalovirus exposure and HLA in healthy donors. Only in-frame clones appear in the TCRdb table, and some are missing; sequencing was by immunoSEQ multiplex PCR. This sample carries about 190,000 clones, roughly three quarters of them seen once, and the ten largest clones take roughly 1.5%. The sample taken for sequencing was PBMCs. Source of these receptors: a woman aged 45-65 years in good health and CMV-seronegative. The CDR3 runs from the conserved cysteine through the conserved F or W. The order of the fields is D gene, V gene, J gene, clone size, CDR3 protein, CDR3 DNA. A D gene is named only where the DNA matches it firmly. Size values are once, few and many counts, or a class for expanded clones, and some rows have none.

>TRBD1|TRBV5-1|TRBJ1-1|.
CASSKLGQGANTEAFF
TGCGCCAGCAGCAAGTTGGGACAGGGCGCGAACACTGAAGCTTTCTTT
>.|TRBV4-3|TRBJ2-6|few
CASSPNRVGANVLTF
TGCGCCAGCAGCCCTAACAGGGTTGGGGCCAACGTCCTGACTTTC
>.|TRBV7-8|TRBJ1-2|.
CASSLGEAGVDGYTF
TGTGCCAGCAGCTTAGGAGAGGCCGGAGTTGATGGCTACACCTTC
>.|TRBV7-9|TRBJ1-2|.
CASSLDEGGSGYTF
TGTGCCAGCAGCTTAGATGAGGGCGGGAGTGGCTACACCTTC
>.|TRBV5-1|TRBJ2-7|.
CASNVIGGSSYEQYF
TGCGCCAGCAATGTGATTGGGGGGAGCTCCTACGAGCAGTACTTC
>.|TRBV4-3|TRBJ2-1|.
CASSQAWGGLYNEQFF
TGCGCCAGCAGCCAGGCCTGGGGGGGGCTTTACAATGAGCAGTTCTTC
>.|TRBV5-4|TRBJ1-6|.
CASSQGLLNSPLHF
TGTGCCAGCAGCCAGGGCCTGTTAAATTCACCCCTCCACTTT
>TRBD2|TRBV5-1|TRBJ2-3|.
CASRASGSTLDTQYF
TGCGCCAGCCGCGCTAGCGGGAGTACCTTAGATACGCAGTATTTT
>.|TRBV5-6|TRBJ2-5|.
CASSLVAGYQETQYF
TGTGCCAGCAGCTTGGTTGCGGGGTACCAAGAGACCCAGTACTTC
>.|TRBV2|TRBJ2-1|once
CASSEALQVEQFF
TGTGCCAGCAGTGAAGCGCTTCAGGTAGAGCAGTTCTTC
>TRBD2|TRBV10-3|TRBJ2-7|once
CAISQVSGRAKGEQYF
TGTGCCATCAGTCAGGTCAGCGGGAGGGCCAAAGGAGAGCAGTACTTC
>.|TRBV5-6|TRBJ1-1|.
CASSFGRIKNTEAFF
TGTGCCAGCAGCTTTGGCAGGATAAAAAACACTGAAGCTTTCTTT
>.|TRBV7-2|TRBJ2-3|.
CASSLAGRFTDTQYF
TGTGCCAGCAGCTTAGCGGGGCGATTCACAGATACGCAGTATTTT
>.|TRBV7-9|TRBJ1-2|once
CASSFSASGYTF
TGTGCCAGCAGCTTTTCGGCTAGTGGCTACACCTTC